This TCR beta chain was found in a study of identical twins. Study results and limitations: Within monozygotic twins, out-of-frame TCR alpha sharing was underestimated by the models. Within twin pairs, the out-of-frame alpha sequences they shared showed excess low generation probability. In beta out-of-frame sequences, the excess sharing between twins was weaker.

This CDR3 has 15 amino acids. The ends were cut back, 6 bases at V and 4 bases at J, with 16 bases in the middle. From germline, CDR1 is MNHEY and CDR2 SMNVEV (reference sequence). This clonotype was observed a handful of times. Its antigen is as yet unknown. TCRdb redid the calling of the 5' RACE reads with MiXCR, one entry per CDR3 protein. The sample shows roughly 280,000 distinct CDR3 sequences, 8% to 9.5% of them seen only once. This same sample was also taken into another study, of yellow fever vaccine responses in identical twins.

The chain recombines TRBV27 with TRBJ2-1; D remains unclear. The TCR comes from a woman between 18 and 29 years old in good health. Sample: CD8+ T cells sorted from blood. This CDR3 reads CASRLTSSVYNEQFF. CDR3 DNA: TGTGCCAGCAGGTTGACTTCTTCCGTATACAATGAGCAGTTCTTC.